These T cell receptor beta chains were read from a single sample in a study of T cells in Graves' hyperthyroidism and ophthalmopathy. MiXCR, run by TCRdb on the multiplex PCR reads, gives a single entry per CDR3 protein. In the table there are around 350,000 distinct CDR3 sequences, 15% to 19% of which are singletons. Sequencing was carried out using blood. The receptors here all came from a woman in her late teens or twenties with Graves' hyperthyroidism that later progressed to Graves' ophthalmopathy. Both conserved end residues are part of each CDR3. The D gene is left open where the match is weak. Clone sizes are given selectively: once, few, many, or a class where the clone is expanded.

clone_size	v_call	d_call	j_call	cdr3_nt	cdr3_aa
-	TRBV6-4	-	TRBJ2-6	TGTGCCAGCAGCTCCTCCCCCTCTGGGGCCAACGTCCTGACTTTC	CASSSSPSGANVLTF
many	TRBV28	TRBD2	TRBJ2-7	TGTGCCAGCCGAACGGGGGAGGGTCTAGGTCGACGGCGGTTGGAGCAGTACTTC	CASRTGEGLGRRRLEQYF
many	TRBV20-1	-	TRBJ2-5	TGCAGTGCTAGAGATTTTCCGGGACAGTACTTC	CSARDFPGQYF
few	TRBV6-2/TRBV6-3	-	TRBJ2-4	TGTGCCAGCAGTTGGGATAGGGCGTCGGACATTCAGTACTTC	CASSWDRASDIQYF
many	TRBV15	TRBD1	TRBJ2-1	TGTGCCACCAGCCCCCGGGACAGATATCCCTACAATGAGCAGTTCTTC	CATSPRDRYPYNEQFF
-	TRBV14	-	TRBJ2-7	TGTGCCAGCAGCCAAGACAGGTTCCCCTACGAGCAGTACTTC	CASSQDRFPYEQYF
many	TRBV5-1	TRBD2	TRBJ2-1	TGCGCCAGCAGCTTGTGGACCCTAGCGGCCTACAATGAGCAGTTCTTC	CASSLWTLAAYNEQFF
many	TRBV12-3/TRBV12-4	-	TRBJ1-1	TGTGCCAGCAGGGAGGCAGGGAACACTGAAGCTTTCTTT	CASREAGNTEAFF
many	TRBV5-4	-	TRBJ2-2	TGTGCCAGCAGCCAGACCGGGACGGGGAACACCGGGGAGCTGTTTTTT	CASSQTGTGNTGELFF
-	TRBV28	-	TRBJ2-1	TGTGCCAGCAGTTCCCGGACTGTCTCTCAAACCTACAATGAGCAGTTCTTC	CASSSRTVSQTYNEQFF
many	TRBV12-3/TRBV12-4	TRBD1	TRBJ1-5	TGTGCCAGCAGTTTAATCCCCGGGTCTCTTCCCGGGACAGGGAACGGCAATCAGCCCCAGCATTTT	CASSLIPGSLPGTGNGNQPQHF
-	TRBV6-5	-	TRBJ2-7	TGTGCCAGCAGTTACTGGGACGCGAGCTACGAGCAGTACTTC	CASSYWDASYEQYF
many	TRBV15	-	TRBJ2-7	TGTGCCACCAGCACCAACTACTATGCCGAGCAGTACTTC	CATSTNYYAEQYF
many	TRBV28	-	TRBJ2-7	TGTGCCAGCTTCGGTGGGGGGGCGAACTCCTACGAGCAGTACTTC	CASFGGGANSYEQYF
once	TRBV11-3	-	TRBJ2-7	TGTGCCAGCGTCCTAGGGCAGGCAGGCCCCTACGAGCTGTACTTC	CASVLGQAGPYELYF
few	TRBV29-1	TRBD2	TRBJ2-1	TGCAGCGTTGGGGTGAGCGGGAGGGCGCCCGCCGATGAGCAGTTCTTC	CSVGVSGRAPADEQFF
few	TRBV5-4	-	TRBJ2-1	TGTGCCAGCAGCCGAGACTGGCGGGGAGTGTACAATGAGCAGTTCTTC	CASSRDWRGVYNEQFF
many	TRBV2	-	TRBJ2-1	TGTGCCAGCAGGGGGTTCGGCGGGAAGGTGAATGAGCAGTTCTTC	CASRGFGGKVNEQFF
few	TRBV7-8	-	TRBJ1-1	TGTGCCAGCAGCCACGACAGGACGGTTGGAGCTTTCTTT	CASSHDRTVGAFF
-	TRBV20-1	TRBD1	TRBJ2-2	TGCAGTGCTACCACAGGGGGGTTGCTGTTTTTT	CSATTGGLLFF
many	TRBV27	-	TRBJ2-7	TGTGCCAGCAGTTTCGGGTCGGAGCAGTACTTC	CASSFGSEQYF
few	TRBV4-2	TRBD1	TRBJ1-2	TGTGCCAGCAGCCACCAAACCGGACAGGGGGAGTATGGCTACACCTTC	CASSHQTGQGEYGYTF
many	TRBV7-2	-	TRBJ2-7	TGTGCCAGCACCCTCCCCGAGGCAGGGGACTACGAGCAGTACTTC	CASTLPEAGDYEQYF
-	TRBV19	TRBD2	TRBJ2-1	TGTGCCAGTAGTACTGTATCTAGCGGGAGGGCCAAAAATGAGCAGTTCTTC	CASSTVSSGRAKNEQFF
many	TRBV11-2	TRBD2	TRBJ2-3	TGTGCCAGCAGCTTAGATCAGGCTAGCGGGATAGGAGATACGCAGTATTTT	CASSLDQASGIGDTQYF
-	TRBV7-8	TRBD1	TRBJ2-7	TGTGCCAGCAGCAAAGGGACAGGGGTGCGGGAGCAGTACTTC	CASSKGTGVREQYF
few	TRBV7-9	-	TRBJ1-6	TGTGCCAGCAGCTTAAAGGACAGAGGGGGGTCACCCCTCCACTTT	CASSLKDRGGSPLHF
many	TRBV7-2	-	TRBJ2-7	TGTGCCAGCAGCGAGGGGACATTGAAAGCTCCCTCCTACGAGCAGTACTTC	CASSEGTLKAPSYEQYF
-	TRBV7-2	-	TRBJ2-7	TGTGCCAGCAGCTTTCGGTCAGACGAGCAGTACTTC	CASSFRSDEQYF
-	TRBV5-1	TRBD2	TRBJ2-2	TGCGCCAGCAGTCGGACTAGCGAAAACACCGGGGAGCTGTTTTTT	CASSRTSENTGELFF
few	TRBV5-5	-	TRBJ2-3	TGTGCCAGCAGCTTGGATGCTACCACAGATACGCAGTATTTT	CASSLDATTDTQYF
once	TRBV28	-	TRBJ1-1	TGTGCCAGCAGTTTAAGGCAGCTGAACACTGGAGCTTTCTTT	CASSLRQLNTGAFF
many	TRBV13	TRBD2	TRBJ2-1	TGTGCCAGCAGCTTAGACGCTAGCGGATACAATGAGCAGTTCTTC	CASSLDASGYNEQFF
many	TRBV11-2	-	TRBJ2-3	TGTGCCAGCAGCTTAGTTCTAGGAGCAGATACGCAGTATTTT	CASSLVLGADTQYF
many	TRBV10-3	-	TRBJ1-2	TGTGCCATCAGTGAGAACCGCGATGGCTACACCTTC	CAISENRDGYTF
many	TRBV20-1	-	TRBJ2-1	TGCAGTGCTAGACCACGACTGAGGGGAGCGGTCTACAATGAGCAGTTCTTC	CSARPRLRGAVYNEQFF
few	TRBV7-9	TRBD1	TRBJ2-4	TGTGCCAGCAGCCGGGACAGGGGGCAGGACATTCAGTACTTC	CASSRDRGQDIQYF
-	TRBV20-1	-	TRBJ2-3	TGCAGTGCCACTCGCGGGAATCAAGATACGCAGTATTTT	CSATRGNQDTQYF
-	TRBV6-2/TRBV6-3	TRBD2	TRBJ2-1	TGTGCCAGCAGTTTAAGGGAGCCGGGACTAGCGATTCTCCAGTTCTTC	CASSLREPGLAILQFF
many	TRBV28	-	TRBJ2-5	TGTGCCAGCAGTTTATTCGTTGTTTTCCCCGAGACCCAGTACTTC	CASSLFVVFPETQYF
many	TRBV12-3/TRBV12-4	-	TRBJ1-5	TGTGCCAGCAGTTCACGAATCGGGCAGCCCCAGCATTTT	CASSSRIGQPQHF
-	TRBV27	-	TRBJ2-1	TGTGCCAGCAGAGGAGGACTGAATGAGCAGTTCTTC	CASRGGLNEQFF
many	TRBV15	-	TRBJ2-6	TGTGCCACCAGCAGAGATTTTCGTGGGGCCAACGTCCTGACTTTC	CATSRDFRGANVLTF